A single TCR beta chain is shown here with its context. Its target antigen remains unknown. Base quality data are lacking; no much larger clone is found one base away. Sequencing was performed on an Illumina NovaSeq 6000. Using 5'RACE with constant-segment primers, TCRalpha and TCRbeta cDNA libraries were constructed, with sample barcodes and unique molecular identifiers added in the process. Trizol reagent was used to extract RNA from every sample. The libraries were amplified in two PCR steps, and the second step added a second sample barcode and Illumina TruSeq adapters. The libraries were sequenced on an Illumina NovaSeq using 2 x 150 bp paired-end reads. Regarding the original processing steps: The reads were demultiplexed and collapsed into UMI-guided consensus sequences using migec v1.2.7. With mixcr v2.1.11, UMI consensuses were aligned to TRA and TRB V and J templates and assembled into clonotypes. Expanded or contracted clonotypes were those called significant by both edgeR and NoisET, with noise models trained on biological replicates. For edgeR calls, the cutoffs were a false discovery rate-adjusted p below 0.01 and a log2 fold-change threshold of 1. PCA with hierarchical clustering of max-normalized trajectories of the 1000 most abundant clonotypes was used as exploratory dynamics analysis. Separately sequenced CD4+ and CD8+ repertoires were used to assign a CD4 or CD8 phenotype to each responding clone. TCRdb's own reprocessing of the public reads used fastp at Q25 and MiXCR and kept productive beta chains. Identical CDR3 protein sequences are pooled into one entry, listed with their most common genes and DNA. These V and J calls rely on TCRdb rather than the paper's analysis. The sample yields more than 300,000 distinct CDR3 sequences; 20% to 25% were counted once. Roughly a fifth of the sample is held by the ten biggest clonotypes.

This sample was taken from a study of T-cell memory formation after mild COVID-19 (dated by TCRdb to about 2021). Looking at the study overall: TCR sequence clusters from the two donors were largely donor specific. T-cell clones expanding and contracting after mild COVID-19 in two donors were tracked by longitudinal TCRalpha and TCRbeta repertoire sequencing. Two young, previously healthy adult volunteers made up the cohort, one male and one female.

Here is what the overall study found, with its caveats: The study included only two mild cases, and larger cohorts that include severe cases with pre-infection samples were judged to be necessary. Contracting CD4+ clones appeared mostly in the CM and EM memory subsets, whereas CD8+ clones were enriched in EMRA. Some responding clones were detected in pre-infection memory, which suggested that pre-existing cross-reactive memory T cells had joined the SARS-CoV-2 response. Whether the second-wave clones peaking on day 37 were SARS-CoV-2 specific was not confirmed. Balanced CD4/CD8 phenotypes were observed for clones contracting from day 15 to 85, whereas a bias towards CD4+ was observed for a second wave of clones expanding from day 15 to 37.

Ficoll-Paque density gradient centrifugation was used to isolate PBMCs. V is pared back by 0 bases and J by 11 bases, with 7 bases lying between the germline termini. There are 11 amino acids in the CDR3, from cysteine to phenylalanine inclusive. The kept DNA is CDR3 alone, 33 bases in frame from the first base. The germline V gene yields LGHNA for CDR1 and YNFKEQ for CDR2. The sequenced sample was PBMCs or a T cell subset sorted from them (not recorded which). The sequence is built from TRBV4-2 and TRBJ1-1; no D segment can be confidently identified. This receptor was identified in a man younger than 35 who had mild COVID-19 (a few samples of this study predate the infection). The sample titles of this study are shuffled in the database, so cell type and time point are left out; the donor was told from shared clones. The nucleotides are TGTGCCAGCAGCCAAGAATATAGGGCTTTCTTT. It codes for CASSQEYRAFF.